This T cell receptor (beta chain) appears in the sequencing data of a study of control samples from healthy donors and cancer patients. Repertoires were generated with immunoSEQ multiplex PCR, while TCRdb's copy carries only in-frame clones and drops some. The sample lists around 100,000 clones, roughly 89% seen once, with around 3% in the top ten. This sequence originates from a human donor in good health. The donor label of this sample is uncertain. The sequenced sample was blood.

CDR3 sequence reads: CASSEGTNYGYTF. The CDR3 DNA follows: TGTGCCAGCTCAGAAGGGACCAACTATGGCTACACCTTC. The rearrangement joins TRBV18 to TRBJ1-2; D might be TRBD1 (5 bases). CDR1 is KGHSH and CDR2 is LQKENI in the germline V gene. Trimming cost V 5 bases and J 2 bases, with 9 bases left between them. This CDR3 comprises 13 residues. The full variable domain, its missing parts supplied by reference TRBV18 and TRBJ1-2, is NAGVMQNPRHLVRRRGQEARLRCSPMKGHSHVYWYRQLPEEGLKFMVYLQKENIIDESGMPKERFSAEFPKEGPSILRIQQVVRGDSAAYFCASSEGTNYGYTFGSGTRLTVV.